This T cell receptor beta chain came from a study of shared clonotypes between healthy human individuals. Findings of the study overall: It was anticipated that sequencing depth would influence how many clonotypes donors shared. Estimated richness values were generally larger in naive subsets than in memory subsets.

The method was immunoSEQ multiplex PCR; TCRdb's version includes in-frame clones alone and lacks a portion of them. Counted here are about 2.3 million clones, more than 80% occurring once; the ten biggest clones make up 0.39%. About this clone itself: The target antigen is unknown.

The CDR3 is 15 residues long. V trimming: 1 base; J trimming: 6 bases; junction bases outside the gene matches: 7. The germline gives CDR1 SGHRS, CDR2 YFSETQ. V is TRBV5-1 and J is TRBJ2-1; 7 positions match TRBD1. The clonotype originates from a man younger than 35 in good health. Some clones in this sample may be carry-over from other donors' samples. Sequencing was done on a sample of naive CD4+ T cells from PBMCs. Subset indicated: CD45RA+ positively selected. The CDR3 spells CASSLLTGRPNEQFF. DNA of the CDR3: TGCGCCAGCAGCTTGCTGACAGGGAGACCCAATGAGCAGTTCTTC.